The 23 T cell receptor beta chains presented below share a single source sample, sequenced in a study of identical twins. TCRdb recomputed calls from the 5' RACE reads with MiXCR, one row per CDR3 protein. The sample has approximately 230,000 distinct CDR3 sequences, around an eighth seen once. Input material: memory (CD45RO+) T cells sorted from blood. Source of these receptors: a woman younger than 35 in good health.

This clonotype was detected only a few times. The gene calls are TRBV6-6 and TRBJ2-1; possible D gene TRBD1, 6 bases. Germline assignment: CDR1 MNHNY and CDR2 SVGAGI (reference sequence). This CDR3 has 12 residues. V dropped 5 bases and J dropped 9 bases, with 11 bases sitting between them. CDR3 protein: CASSRGGSEQFF. Written as DNA, the CDR3 is TGTGCCAGCAGTAGAGGGGGTAGTGAGCAGTTCTTC.

The J gene is TRBJ1-1, the V gene TRBV7-2; D unclear. Germline lookup yields CDR1 SGHTA and CDR2 FQGNSA. The V gene lost 3 bases and the J gene lost 2 bases, with 7 bases spanning the gap. The CDR3 has 13 amino acids. CDR3 nucleotide sequence: TGTGCCAGCAGCTTCTGGCCTAACACTGAAGCTTTCTTT. Translation gives CASSFWPNTEAFF.

This clonotype was counted many times. The V gene is TRBV5-1, the J gene TRBJ2-7; a weak D match, TRBD2 (5 bases). CDR1 and CDR2 (germline): SGHRS, YFSETQ. The CDR3 extends over 15 amino acids. V was cut by 2 bases and J by 3 bases, with 15 bases left in between. The CDR3 loop is CASSFSSNGDYEQYF. In DNA, the CDR3 is TGCGCCAGCAGCTTCTCCTCCAACGGGGACTACGAGCAGTACTTC.

This clonotype was recorded a few times. The rearrangement uses TRBV5-5 and TRBJ2-7; D is possibly TRBD1 (6 bases). CDR3 length: 14 residues. CDR1 is SGHKS, CDR2 YYEKEE, per germline (reference sequence). Between the trimmed V and J ends, which lost 2 bases and 1 base, there was a span of 10 bases. CDR3 nucleotide sequence: TGTGCCAGCAGCTTTACACAGGGTTCCTACGAGCAGTACTTC. Translating gives CASSFTQGSYEQYF.

This sequence joins TRBV3-1 and TRBJ2-1, with 12 nucleotides matching TRBD2. Germline trimming cut 1 base from V and 6 bases from J; bases unmatched to any gene: 4. The germline V gene encodes CDR1 LGHDT and CDR2 YNNKEL (reference sequence). The CDR3 is made up of 16 amino acids. CDR3 sequence: CASSQVTSGSSNEQFF. The CDR3 bases are TGTGCCAGCAGCCAAGTGACTAGCGGGAGCTCCAATGAGCAGTTCTTC.

The table lists this clonotype with many counts. J is TRBJ1-5 and V is TRBV12-3 or TRBV12-4, with D tentatively TRBD1 (6 bases). This CDR3 contains 13 residues. Trimming removed 3 bases at V and 6 bases at J, with 9 bases between. CDR3 residues: CASSFGGRQPQHF. The CDR3 DNA is TGTGCCAGCAGTTTTGGGGGGCGTCAGCCCCAGCATTTT.

Only a few counts were recorded for this clonotype. The J gene is TRBJ1-4, the V gene TRBV5-6; D not resolved. Per the germline V gene, CDR1 is SGHDT and CDR2 is YYEEEE. The CDR3 extends over 15 amino acids. Trimming left V 1 base short and J 0 bases short, with 7 bases between. The CDR3 reads CASSLTVATNEKLFF. CDR3 in DNA: TGTGCCAGCAGCTTGACCGTTGCAACTAATGAAAAACTGTTTTTT.

This clonotype was observed a few times. This chain joins TRBV29-1 and TRBJ2-7; possibly TRBD1 or TRBD2 for D (5 bases each). Germline CDR1 is SQVTM and CDR2 is ANQGSEA. The CDR3 is made up of 11 amino acids. Trimming removed 4 bases from V and 4 bases from J, with 8 bases in between. The CDR3 sequence is CSVGDGYEQYF. The CDR3 bases are TGCAGCGTTGGGGACGGGTACGAGCAGTACTTC.

This clonotype came up many times. The genes are TRBV5-6 and TRBJ2-7; no clear D gene. V lost 2 bases, J lost 0 bases, and 18 bases lay in between. CDR1 is SGHDT and CDR2 is YYEEEE in the germline V gene. This CDR3 has 17 amino acids. This chain's CDR3 is CASSLLSRLGSSYEQYF. The CDR3 region has the DNA TGTGCCAGCAGCTTACTGTCTCGTCTGGGGTCCTCCTACGAGCAGTACTTC.

V usage is TRBV20-1 and J usage is TRBJ1-1; D not resolved. Germline CDR1 DFQATT, CDR2 SNEGSKA (reference sequence). The CDR3 loop spans 16 amino acids. V lost 0 bases, J lost 2 bases, and 16 bases lay in between. The CDR3 reads CSARDLGKLHNTEAFF. The CDR3, as DNA: TGCAGTGCTAGAGACCTGGGAAAACTTCATAACACTGAAGCTTTCTTT.

This clonotype has just a few counts. The rearrangement links TRBV5-1 to TRBJ2-5, with TRBD1 matching over 10 bases. The CDR3 totals 17 residues. Germline V CDR1 and CDR2: SGHRS, YFSETQ. Trimming cost V 4 bases and J 1 base; bases outside gene matches: 10. The CDR3 nucleotides read TGCGCCAGCAGCACGGGCCTGGACAGGGGGGGCCAAGAGACCCAGTACTTC. Its translation: CASSTGLDRGGQETQYF.

Note on this clonotype: Being one base from a much bigger clone, this may be a read error. The CDR3 nucleotides are TGTGCCAGCTGCTTACCCGGGACAGGGATCAACGAGCAGTACTTC. As protein: CASCLPGTGINEQYF. This chain uses TRBV3-1 with TRBJ2-7, with 9 positions matching TRBD1. The CDR3 has 15 residues. Germline V gives CDR1 LGHDT, CDR2 YNNKEL (reference sequence). V lost 8 bases and J lost 5; bases outside the gene matches: 13.

This clonotype was seen ten or more times. The chain uses TRBV27 and TRBJ1-1; D is possibly TRBD1 (5 bases). Trimming removed 2 bases from V and 6 bases from J, with 10 bases in between. The CDR3 sequence is 13 residues long. Germline assignment: CDR1 MNHEY and CDR2 SMNVEV (reference sequence). The CDR3 DNA follows: TGTGCCAGCAGTTTACGCGGAGGGGCTGAAGCTTTCTTT. This translates into CASSLRGGAEAFF.

This clonotype showed up just a few times. This chain connects TRBV20-1 to TRBJ2-3, with D hard to call. There are 12 residues in the CDR3. V gave up 5 bases and J gave up 0 bases, with 6 bases separating them. CDR1 and CDR2 (germline): DFQATT, SNEGSKA (reference sequence). The CDR3 loop is CSAQTSTDTQYF. For the CDR3, the DNA is TGCAGTGCTCAGACTAGCACAGATACGCAGTATTTT.

The chain employs TRBV7-9 and TRBJ2-5, with 7 bases lining up with TRBD1. CDR1 and CDR2 (germline): SEHNR, FQNEAQ (reference sequence). J lost 2 bases, V lost 5 bases, and 8 bases had no gene match. CDR3 size: 15 residues. The CDR3 spells CASSQSSGQQETQYF. CDR3 in DNA: TGTGCCAGCAGCCAGTCGTCGGGACAGCAAGAGACCCAGTACTTC.

This sequence joins TRBV3-1 and TRBJ1-1; perhaps TRBD1 as D (6 bases). The CDR3 has 13 residues. The germline gives CDR1 LGHDT, CDR2 YNNKEL (reference sequence). V was clipped by 0 bases and J by 11 bases, with 13 bases between them. The CDR3 protein is CASSQDLEGGAFF. The CDR3 DNA follows: TGTGCCAGCAGCCAAGATCTTGAGGGGGGCGCTTTCTTT.

The chain employs TRBV20-1 and TRBJ2-2; D not resolved. V dropped 3 bases and J dropped 4 bases, with 3 bases sitting between them. The germline V gene encodes CDR1 DFQATT and CDR2 SNEGSKA (reference sequence). CDR3 length: 11 amino acids. CDR3: CSASTTGELFF. The CDR3 DNA reads TGCAGTGCTAGTACCACCGGGGAGCTGTTTTTT.

This clonotype was counted at least ten times. The chain recombines TRBV3-1 with TRBJ2-3; no firm D call. V gave up 6 bases and J gave up 2 bases, with 12 bases separating them. Germline lookup yields CDR1 LGHDT and CDR2 YNNKEL (reference sequence). CDR3 length: 14 amino acids. The CDR3 protein is CASRAVGVTDTQYF. In nucleotides, the CDR3 is TGTGCCAGCAGGGCTGTCGGAGTCACAGATACGCAGTATTTT.

This clonotype was seen a few times. The V call is TRBV7-2, the J call TRBJ2-2, with D possibly TRBD2 on 6 matching bases. CDR3 length: 16 amino acids. Germline CDR1 and CDR2: SGHTA and FQGNSA. The V gene lost 11 bases and the J gene lost 1 base, with 20 bases spanning the gap. The CDR3 DNA reads TGTGCCCGACAGAAGTCTGGAGGGAAGAACACCGGGGAGCTGTTTTTT. This codes for CARQKSGGKNTGELFF.

V and J are TRBV7-2 and TRBJ2-4; D may correspond to TRBD1 or TRBD2 (5 bases each). Germline-derived CDR1 and CDR2 are SGHTA and FQGNSA. The CDR3 consists of 17 residues. Trimming took 3 bases from V and 2 from J, leaving 17 bases between them. In DNA form, the CDR3 reads TGTGCCAGCAGCTTCATCCCGCTGGGGGAGACCAAAAACATTCAGTACTTC. This encodes CASSFIPLGETKNIQYF.

The chain employs TRBV20-1 and TRBJ2-7; D might be TRBD2 (6 bases). The V end lost 4 bases, the J end lost 4 bases, and 11 bases lay between the germline ends. This CDR3 comprises 12 residues. Germline V gene data show CDR1 as DFQATT and CDR2 as SNEGSKA (reference sequence). The CDR3 DNA follows: TGCAGTGCTAAACGGGAGCTGTACGAGCAGTACTTC. Encoded protein: CSAKRELYEQYF.

The chain links TRBV7-2 to TRBJ2-1; D gene unclear. The V end was cut by 3 bases, the J end by 6 bases, with 9 bases between. CDR3 length: 13 amino acids. Looked up from germline, CDR1 is SGHTA and CDR2 is FQGNSA. As DNA, the CDR3 is TGTGCCAGCAGCTTTCAATACTCCAATGAGCAGTTCTTC. Its protein is CASSFQYSNEQFF.

The V and J genes are TRBV6-2 or TRBV6-3 and TRBJ2-1; TRBD2 is a possible D gene (5 bases). The germline gives CDR1 MNHEY, CDR2 SVGEGT. The V end was cut by 6 bases, the J end by 10 bases, with 19 bases between. The length of the CDR3 is 14 residues. The CDR3 nucleotides read TGTGCCAGCAGCTCGCGTGCTAGCTTTAGGGAGCAGTTCTTC. Its translation: CASSSRASFREQFF.